Below are 9 T cell receptor beta chains sequenced from a single sample in a study of T cells in Graves' hyperthyroidism and ophthalmopathy. From RNA transcripts, TCR beta CDR3 regions were amplified. Primed by the HTBI set, a first-round RT-PCR was run on the TCR CDR3. TCRdb passed the multiplex PCR reads through MiXCR, listing each CDR3 protein once. The sample yields hundreds of thousands of distinct CDR3 sequences, about 19% seen once. The sample consisted of blood. Every receptor here comes from a woman in her forties or fifties with Graves' hyperthyroidism that later progressed to Graves' ophthalmopathy.

This clonotype was counted between two and nine times. This sequence joins TRBV7-3 and TRBJ2-3, with D hard to call. CDR1 SGHTA and CDR2 FQGTGA come from the germline V gene. The CDR3 is made up of 14 amino acids. Trimming left V 1 base short and J 2 bases short, with 7 bases between. The CDR3 loop is CASSLSQITDTQYF. In DNA form, the CDR3 reads TGTGCCAGCAGCTTAAGTCAGATCACAGATACGCAGTATTTT. Drawing the rest from reference TRBV7-3 and TRBJ2-3, the complete variable domain is GAGVSQTPSNKVTEKGKYVELRCDPISGHTALYWYRQSLGQGPEFLIYFQGTGAADDSGLPNDRFFAVRPEGSVSTLKIQRTERGDSAVYLCASSLSQITDTQYFGPGTRLTVL.

This clonotype showed up just a few times. The rearrangement uses TRBV27 and TRBJ2-7; unclear D gene. Per the germline V gene, CDR1 is MNHEY and CDR2 is SMNVEV (reference sequence). V shed 0 bases and J shed 0 bases, with 9 bases lying between them. This CDR3 has 15 residues. CDR3 in DNA: TGTGCCAGCAGTTTATCGGGCACATCCTCCTACGAGCAGTACTTC. Translation gives CASSLSGTSSYEQYF.

This chain links TRBV5-8 with TRBJ1-2, with D unclear. There are 11 residues in the CDR3. Germline V gene data show CDR1 as SGHTS and CDR2 as YDEGEE. With 2 bases removed from V and 9 bases from J, the gap between germline ends came to 8 bases. The CDR3 nucleotides read TGTGCCAGCAGCTTTTACCCGAGCTACACCTTC. Its translation: CASSFYPSYTF.

The chain recombines TRBV9 with TRBJ1-1, with 8 bases fitting TRBD1. Germline V lookup: CDR1 SGDLS, CDR2 YYNGEE. CDR3 size: 15 residues. The J segment lost 2 bases and the V segment lost 3 bases, leaving 6 bases of the junction unmatched. The CDR3 sequence: CASSARTGPNTEAFF. The CDR3 region has the DNA TGTGCCAGCAGCGCAAGGACAGGGCCTAACACTGAAGCTTTCTTT.

This chain uses TRBV28 with TRBJ1-6, with a tentative D call TRBD1 (5 bases). This CDR3 spans 16 amino acids. V lost 5 bases to trimming and J lost 7 bases, with 18 bases between them. The germline gives CDR1 MDHEN, CDR2 SYDVKM. The CDR3 protein is CASSPALNQGNSPLHF. The CDR3 region has the DNA TGTGCCAGCAGTCCCGCCTTAAACCAGGGAAATTCACCCCTCCACTTT.

This clonotype appeared many times. The J gene is TRBJ2-3, the V gene TRBV30; TRBD2 agrees at 9 bases. The trim removed 3 bases at V and 2 bases at J, leaving 3 bases unmatched. The CDR3 runs 14 residues. CDR1 and CDR2 from the germline V gene are GTSNPN and SVGIG (reference sequence). Here the CDR3 reads CAWSLAGPTDTQYF. The CDR3 coding sequence is TGTGCCTGGAGCCTAGCGGGGCCCACAGATACGCAGTATTTT. Looking up the rest from reference TRBV30 and TRBJ2-3 gives the full variable domain: SQTIHQWPATLVQPVGSPLSLECTVEGTSNPNLYWYRQAAGRGLQLLFYSVGIGQISSEVPQNLSASRPQDRQFILSSKKLLLSDSGFYLCAWSLAGPTDTQYFGPGTRLTVL.

This clonotype was found a few times. V usage is TRBV5-1 and J usage is TRBJ2-5; 9 positions match TRBD2. This CDR3 region has 17 residues. The germline V gene has CDR1 SGHRS and CDR2 YFSETQ. V dropped 7 bases and J dropped 0; count of bases not matched to a gene: 13. The CDR3 spells CASAAGGAWVDQETQYF. The CDR3 DNA reads TGCGCCAGCGCTGCGGGGGGGGCTTGGGTGGACCAAGAGACCCAGTACTTC.

This clonotype was seen at least ten times. The genes are TRBV6-1 and TRBJ1-1; 9 positions agree with TRBD1. Germline-derived CDR1 and CDR2 are MNHNS and SASEGT. The CDR3 consists of 15 residues. V shed 5 bases, J shed 2 bases, and the junction held 6 bases outside the gene matches. The CDR3 bases are TGTGCCAGCAGTTCCACGACAGGGGGTAACACTGAAGCTTTCTTT. This gives the protein CASSSTTGGNTEAFF.

This clonotype showed up just a few times. This rearrangement joins TRBV19 to TRBJ2-5; TRBD2 agrees at 11 bases. V lost 2 bases, J lost 2 bases, and 4 bases stayed unmatched. Germline CDR1 is LNHDA and CDR2 is SQIVND (reference sequence). This CDR3 has 16 residues. CDR3 loop: CASSILAGGIQETQYF. The CDR3 DNA sequence: TGTGCCAGTAGTATACTAGCGGGGGGAATACAAGAGACCCAGTACTTC.